The 29 T cell receptor beta chains given below trace back to one sample, sequenced in a study of radiotherapy plus CTLA-4 blockade in lung cancer. The assay was immunoSEQ multiplex PCR, and TCRdb's table has in-frame clones only and misses some. The sample records tens of thousands of clones, roughly 80% being singletons. The source material was peripheral blood, sampled from a patient treated with radiotherapy plus ipilimumab. Receptors originate from a human donor with non-small cell lung cancer who had a complete response to radiotherapy plus ipilimumab.

The V gene is TRBV5-1, the J gene TRBJ2-1, with TRBD1 matching over 8 bases. CDR1 SGHRS and CDR2 YFSETQ come from the germline V gene. This CDR3 is built from 15 residues. Trimming took 1 base from V and 8 from J; bases not matched to a gene: 8. The CDR3 bases are TGCGCCAGCAGCTTGACAGGGACAGGTCGGTATGAGCAGTTCTTC. Translation gives CASSLTGTGRYEQFF.

CDR3 in amino acids: CASRWGQVTYEQYV. CDR3 nucleotide sequence: TGTGCAAGTCGCTGGGGACAGGTGACCTACGAGCAGTACGTC. The chain uses TRBV12-2 and TRBJ2-7; TRBD1, the table's D call, was not compared with the DNA. TRBV12-2 is a known pseudogene. The length of the CDR3 is 14 residues.

This clone was detected only once. The chain links TRBV10-3 to TRBJ2-7, with 7 bases fitting TRBD1. This CDR3 has 11 amino acids. Unmatched junction bases numbered 4, after V lost 3 bases and J lost 11 bases. Germline V lookup: CDR1 ENHRY, CDR2 SYGVKD. CDR3 sequence (DNA): TGTGCCATCAGTGACGACAGGGTAGAGTACTTC. Amino acid sequence: CAISDDRVEYF.

This chain joins TRBV5-4 and TRBJ2-5; weak D call: TRBD2 (5 bases). The V gene lost 4 bases and the J gene lost 5 bases, with 15 bases spanning the gap. Germline V lookup: CDR1 SGHNT, CDR2 YYREEE (reference sequence). This CDR3 is built from 14 residues. The CDR3 reads CASSTMRGEETQYF. CDR3 in DNA: TGTGCCAGCAGCACGATGCGTGGGGAGGAGACCCAGTACTTC.

V gene TRBV6-6 combines with J gene TRBJ1-5; 7 nucleotides match TRBD1. Trimming removed 0 bases from V and 1 base from J; junction bases left unmatched: 3. The CDR3 is 16 residues long. CDR1 MNHNY and CDR2 SVGAGI come from the germline V gene (reference sequence). This chain's CDR3 is CASSYSMGQSNQPQHF. DNA of the CDR3: TGTGCCAGCAGTTACTCGATGGGACAGAGCAATCAGCCCCAGCATTTT.

This chain's CDR3 is CASSLGGAREKLFF. DNA of the CDR3: TGTGCCAGCAGCCTAGGGGGGGCGCGAGAAAAACTGTTTTTT. The chain carries TRBV27 and TRBJ1-4, with a possible D match to TRBD1 (6 bases). Trimming stripped 6 bases from V and 8 bases from J, with 16 bases between. This CDR3 region has 14 residues. CDR1 is MNHEY, CDR2 SMNVEV, per germline (reference sequence).

The chain has TRBV5-1 and TRBJ2-5, with D tentatively TRBD2 (6 bases). This CDR3 has 15 residues. The V end was cut by 0 bases, the J end by 5 bases, with 14 bases between. The germline gives CDR1 SGHRS, CDR2 YFSETQ. The CDR3 protein is CASSLEGLGGETQYF. The DNA for the CDR3 is TGCGCCAGCAGCTTGGAGGGACTGGGCGGGGAGACCCAGTACTTC.

J is TRBJ2-7 and V is TRBV6-6; D not certain. Germline loops: CDR1 MNHNY, CDR2 SVGAGI (reference sequence). CDR3 size: 15 residues. The V end lost 2 bases, the J end lost 4 bases, and 15 bases lay between the germline ends. The CDR3 region has the DNA TGTGCCAGCAGTTACCTACGACCTAGTAGTTACGAGCAGTACTTC. Translation: CASSYLRPSSYEQYF.

This rearrangement joins TRBV6-1 to TRBJ1-2; a weak D match, TRBD1 (6 bases). V was trimmed by 6 bases and J by 2 bases, leaving 10 bases between them. The germline CDR1 and CDR2 sequences are MNHNS and SASEGT. CDR3 size: 13 residues. The CDR3, as DNA: TGTGCCAGCAGAGCCGGACAGAACTATGGCTACACCTTC. As protein: CASRAGQNYGYTF.

This clone came up a few times. The sample contains more than one DNA sequence encoding this CDR3. This sequence joins TRBV6-5 and TRBJ1-1; D perhaps matches TRBD1 (6 bases). Germline CDR1 and CDR2: MNHEY and SVGAGI. Trimming stripped 7 bases from V and 4 bases from J, with 13 bases between. CDR3 size: 13 residues. As DNA, the CDR3 is TGTGCCAGCACCAGGGGAGGGAGCACTGAAGCTTTCTTT. Its protein is CASTRGGSTEAFF.

This clone was detected a few times. V is TRBV30 and J is TRBJ2-5, with D possibly TRBD1 on 7 matching bases. Trimming left V 3 bases short and J 5 bases short, with 22 bases between. Germline lookup yields CDR1 GTSNPN and CDR2 SVGIG (reference sequence). CDR3 length: 16 residues. CDR3 sequence: CAWRVGGGAARETQYF. The CDR3 region has the DNA TGTGCCTGGAGAGTTGGAGGGGGCGCGGCTAGGGAGACCCAGTACTTC.

This clone has just one count. The rearrangement uses TRBV18 and TRBJ2-1; 7 bases fit TRBD1. The CDR3 has 16 amino acids. CDR1 is KGHSH and CDR2 is LQKENI in the germline V gene. Trimming cost V 3 bases and J 0 bases; bases outside gene matches: 5. The CDR3: CASSPWTGRSYNEQFF. In nucleotides, the CDR3 is TGTGCCAGCTCACCCTGGACAGGCCGCTCCTACAATGAGCAGTTCTTC.

V usage is TRBV27 and J usage is TRBJ1-1, with D possibly being TRBD1 (5 bases). The germline CDR1 and CDR2 sequences are MNHEY and SMNVEV (reference sequence). This CDR3 comprises 14 residues. V was trimmed by 2 bases and J by 5 bases, leaving 12 bases between them. The CDR3 bases are TGTGCCAGCAGTTTACACAGGATGGGAACTGAAGCTTTCTTT. As protein: CASSLHRMGTEAFF.

CDR3 DNA: TGCGCCAGCAGCCAAGAACCCGCGGGGAATTCACCCCTCCACTTT. Amino acids: CASSQEPAGNSPLHF. The chain recombines TRBV4-3 with TRBJ1-6; D gene unclear. The CDR3 has 15 amino acids. Deletions cut 0 bases from V and 7 bases from J, with 10 bases between. Germline V gives CDR1 LGHNA, CDR2 YSLEER.

The chain has TRBV19 and TRBJ1-2, with D unclear. The CDR3 loop spans 13 amino acids. With 2 bases removed from V and 4 bases from J, the gap between germline ends came to 8 bases. Germline CDR1 reads LNHDA; CDR2 reads SQIVND (reference sequence). CDR3 DNA sequence: TGTGCCAGTAGTATAAATCCCTCCTATGGCTACACCTTC. It translates to CASSINPSYGYTF.

A single count supports this clone. V is TRBV29-1 and J is TRBJ2-3, with 8 bases aligning to TRBD2. CDR1 SQVTM and CDR2 ANQGSEA come from the germline V gene. The CDR3 contains 16 residues. V was clipped by 5 bases and J by 2 bases; unmatched bases: 12. The CDR3 here is CSVPFGPSGSTDTQYF. CDR3 sequence (DNA): TGCAGCGTTCCATTTGGGCCTAGCGGGTCCACAGATACGCAGTATTTT.

This sequence joins TRBV6-5 and TRBJ1-5; D is perhaps TRBD1 (5 bases). V was trimmed by 8 bases and J by 4 bases, leaving 12 bases between them. Germline V gives CDR1 MNHEY, CDR2 SVGAGI. The CDR3 covers 13 residues. The CDR3 protein is CASATDRNQPQHF. The CDR3 region has the DNA TGTGCCAGCGCCACAGACAGAAATCAGCCCCAGCATTTT.

V gene TRBV18 combines with J gene TRBJ1-1, with D possibly being TRBD1 (5 bases). This CDR3 contains 15 residues. Germline loops: CDR1 KGHSH, CDR2 LQKENI. Trimming shortened V by 4 bases and J by 4 bases, and 16 bases separated the two germline ends. CDR3 in DNA: TGTGCCAGCTCACGGCTTGCGGGGGAGAGCACTGAAGCTTTCTTT. It yields the protein CASSRLAGESTEAFF.

V and J are TRBV29-1 and TRBJ2-2; 7 bases agree with TRBD1. Germline CDR1 SQVTM, CDR2 ANQGSEA. The CDR3 is 16 residues long. V trimming: 4 bases; J trimming: 4 bases; junction bases outside the gene matches: 12. CDR3 bases: TGCAGCGTTGTCGTAGTACAGGACAGGACCACCGGGGAGCTGTTTTTT. This sequence encodes CSVVVVQDRTTGELFF.

The V gene is TRBV11-3, the J gene TRBJ2-2; D is perhaps TRBD1 (6 bases). This CDR3 is built from 16 residues. Trimming removed 5 bases from V and 1 base from J, with 14 bases in between. Germline V gene lookup returns CDR1 SGHNT and CDR2 YENEEA. CDR3 sequence: CASSPRGQQNTGELFF. DNA of the CDR3: TGTGCCAGCAGCCCCCGGGGACAACAGAACACCGGGGAGCTGTTTTTT.

This sequence joins TRBV5-1 and TRBJ1-1; 7 bases are shared with TRBD1. Trimming cost V 0 bases and J 1 base; bases outside gene matches: 6. In germline, CDR1 is SGHRS, CDR2 YFSETQ. This CDR3 comprises 16 residues. The CDR3 reads CASSLEGAGRNTEAFF. CDR3 sequence (DNA): TGCGCCAGCAGCTTGGAGGGGGCAGGGCGGAACACTGAAGCTTTCTTT.

This chain links TRBV19 with TRBJ1-3; no reliable D call. The V gene's germline CDR1 is LNHDA and CDR2 SQIVND (reference sequence). The V gene lost 0 bases and the J gene lost 8 bases, with 11 bases spanning the gap. CDR3 size: 14 residues. The CDR3 sequence is CASSIDGPPDTIYF. DNA for the CDR3: TGTGCCAGTAGTATAGATGGGCCGCCGGACACCATATATTTT.

This chain joins TRBV19 and TRBJ1-2; D unclear. The V gene's germline CDR1 is LNHDA and CDR2 SQIVND (reference sequence). Between the trimmed V and J ends, which lost 3 bases and 2 bases, there was a span of 7 bases. The CDR3 is 13 amino acids. The CDR3 region is CASSIGKNYGYTF. Here the CDR3 DNA reads TGTGCCAGTAGTATCGGTAAAAACTATGGCTACACCTTC.

The V and J genes are TRBV9 and TRBJ1-2, with D possibly TRBD1 on 5 matching bases. Germline values: CDR1 SGDLS, CDR2 YYNGEE. The CDR3 loop spans 18 amino acids. V lost 0 bases and J 2 bases, leaving 20 bases between the germline ends. The CDR3 spells CASSVEGDRLRVNYGYTF. The CDR3, as DNA: TGTGCCAGCAGCGTAGAAGGAGACAGACTCAGGGTGAACTATGGCTACACCTTC. The full variable domain, in which reference TRBV9 and TRBJ1-2 provide the parts outside the CDR3, is DSGVTQTPKHLITATGQRVTLRCSPRSGDLSVYWYQQSLDQGLQFLIQYYNGEERAKGNILERFSAQQFPDLHSELNLSSLELGDSALYFCASSVEGDRLRVNYGYTFGSGTRLTVV.

The rearrangement uses TRBV12-5 and TRBJ2-5, with 8 bases that match TRBD1. Germline values: CDR1 LGHNT, CDR2 FRNRAP. This CDR3 is 15 amino acids long. V lost 2 bases to trimming and J lost 5 bases; unmatched junction nucleotides: 7. CDR3 nucleotide sequence: TGTGCTAGTGGTTTGCCCAGGGGGCGAATGGAGACCCAGTACTTC. As protein: CASGLPRGRMETQYF.

This clone was seen only a few times. The chain couples TRBV7-9 to TRBJ1-3; 8 bases are a match to TRBD1. V lost 5 bases, J lost 4 bases, and 10 bases stayed unmatched. Per the germline V gene, CDR1 is SEHNR and CDR2 is FQNEAQ (reference sequence). CDR3 length: 16 residues. CDR3 DNA sequence: TGTGCCAGCAGCGTTAGGCCACGGGACAGGGGAAACACCATATATTTT. Encoded protein: CASSVRPRDRGNTIYF.

V is TRBV7-9 and J is TRBJ1-1, with unresolved D. Trimming cost V 4 bases and J 0 bases, with 9 bases left between them. Germline V lookup: CDR1 SEHNR, CDR2 FQNEAQ (reference sequence). The CDR3 loop spans 14 amino acids. The CDR3 coding sequence is TGTGCCAGCAGCTCAGAGCGAGTGAACACTGAAGCTTTCTTT. This gives the protein CASSSERVNTEAFF.

This rearrangement joins TRBV29-1 to TRBJ2-2; D might be TRBD2 (5 bases). Trimming left V 4 bases short and J 3 bases short, with 12 bases between. Germline-derived CDR1 and CDR2 are SQVTM and ANQGSEA. The CDR3 loop spans 14 amino acids. CDR3 in DNA: TGCAGCGTTGCTTACGGGGTTGACACCGGGGAGCTGTTTTTT. Encoded protein: CSVAYGVDTGELFF.

This clone was seen once. The rearrangement uses TRBV19 and TRBJ2-5; no definite D call. The DNA end is a closer match to TRBJ2-7, so the J assignment may be wrong. The CDR3 spans 12 residues. Germline CDR1 is LNHDA and CDR2 is SQIVND (reference sequence). The DNA of the CDR3 is TGTGCCAGTAGTATGGTGGAGTACGAGCAGTACTTC. Translating gives CASSMVEYEQYF.